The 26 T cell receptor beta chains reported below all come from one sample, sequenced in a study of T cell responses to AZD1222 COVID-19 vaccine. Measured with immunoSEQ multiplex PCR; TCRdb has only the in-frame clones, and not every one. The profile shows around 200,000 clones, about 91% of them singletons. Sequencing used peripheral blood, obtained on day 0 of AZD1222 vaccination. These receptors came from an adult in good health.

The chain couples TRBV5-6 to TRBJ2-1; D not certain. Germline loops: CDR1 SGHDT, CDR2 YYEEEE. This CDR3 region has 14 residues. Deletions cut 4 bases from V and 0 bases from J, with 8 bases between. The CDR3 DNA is TGTGCCAGCAGCCCTCCGGGCTCCTACAATGAGCAGTTCTTC. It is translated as CASSPPGSYNEQFF.

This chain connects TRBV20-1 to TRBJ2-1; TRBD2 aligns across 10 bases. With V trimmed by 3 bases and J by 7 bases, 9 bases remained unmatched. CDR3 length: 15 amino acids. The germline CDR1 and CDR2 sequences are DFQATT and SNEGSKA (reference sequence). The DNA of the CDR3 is TGCAGTGCTAGTTCCGGGACTAGCGTCGCGAATGAGCAGTTCTTC. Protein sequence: CSASSGTSVANEQFF.

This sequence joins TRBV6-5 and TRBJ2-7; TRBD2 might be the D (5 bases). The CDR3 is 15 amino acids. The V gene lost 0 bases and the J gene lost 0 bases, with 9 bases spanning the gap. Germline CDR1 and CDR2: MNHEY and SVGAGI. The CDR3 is CASSYSTGSSYEQYF. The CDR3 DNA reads TGTGCCAGCAGTTACTCGACGGGGAGCTCCTACGAGCAGTACTTC.

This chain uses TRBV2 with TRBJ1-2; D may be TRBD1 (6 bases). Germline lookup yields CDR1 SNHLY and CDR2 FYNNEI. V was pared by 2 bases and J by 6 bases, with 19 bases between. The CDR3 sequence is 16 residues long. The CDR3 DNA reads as TGTGCCAGCAGTGAATATCGGGGGCGCGGTAAGGATGGCTACACCTTC. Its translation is CASSEYRGRGKDGYTF.

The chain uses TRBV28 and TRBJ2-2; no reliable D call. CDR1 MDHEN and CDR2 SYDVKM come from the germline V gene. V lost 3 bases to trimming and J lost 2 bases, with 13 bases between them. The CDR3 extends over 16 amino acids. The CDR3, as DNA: TGTGCCAGCAGTTTGGCAGGCCTGGCCAACACCGGGGAGCTGTTTTTT. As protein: CASSLAGLANTGELFF.

CDR3 protein: CASSPGWDYNEQFF. CDR3 bases: TGTGCCAGCAGCCCCGGTTGGGACTACAATGAGCAGTTCTTC. The rearrangement joins TRBV11-3 to TRBJ2-1; no clear D gene. This CDR3 comprises 14 residues. Looked up from germline, CDR1 is SGHNT and CDR2 is YENEEA. V was cut by 5 bases and J by 3 bases, with 11 bases left in between.

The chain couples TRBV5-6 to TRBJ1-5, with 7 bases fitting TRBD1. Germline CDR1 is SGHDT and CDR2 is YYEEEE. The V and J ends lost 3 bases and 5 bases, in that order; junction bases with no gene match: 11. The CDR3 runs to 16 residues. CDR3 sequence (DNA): TGTGCCAGCAGCTCGCAGGACAGGAGGACCGATCAGCCCCAGCATTTT. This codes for CASSSQDRRTDQPQHF.

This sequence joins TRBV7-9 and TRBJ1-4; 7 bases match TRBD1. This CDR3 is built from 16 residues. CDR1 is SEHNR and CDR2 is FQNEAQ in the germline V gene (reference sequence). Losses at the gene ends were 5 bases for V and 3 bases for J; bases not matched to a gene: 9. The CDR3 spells CASSPTGTASNEKLFF. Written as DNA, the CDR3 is TGTGCCAGCAGCCCCACCGGGACAGCTTCTAATGAAAAACTGTTTTTT.

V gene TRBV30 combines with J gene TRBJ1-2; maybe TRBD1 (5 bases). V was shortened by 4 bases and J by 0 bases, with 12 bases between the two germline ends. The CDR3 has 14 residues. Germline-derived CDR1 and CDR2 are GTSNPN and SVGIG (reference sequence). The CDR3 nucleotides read TGTGCCTGGACCCAAGGGGTGGCTAACTATGGCTACACCTTC. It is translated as CAWTQGVANYGYTF.

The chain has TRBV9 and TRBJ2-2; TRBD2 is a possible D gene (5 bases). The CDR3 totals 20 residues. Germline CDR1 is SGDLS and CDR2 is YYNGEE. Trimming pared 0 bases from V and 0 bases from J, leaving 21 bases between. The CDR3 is CASSVVAKGWGAANTGELFF. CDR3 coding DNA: TGTGCCAGCAGCGTAGTAGCGAAAGGGTGGGGAGCCGCGAACACCGGGGAGCTGTTTTTT.

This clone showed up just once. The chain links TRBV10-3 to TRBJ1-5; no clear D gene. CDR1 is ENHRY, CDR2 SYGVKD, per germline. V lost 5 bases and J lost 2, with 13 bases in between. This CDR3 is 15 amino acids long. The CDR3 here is CAISPSDVGNQPQHF. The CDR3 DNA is TGTGCCATCAGTCCTTCGGACGTGGGCAATCAGCCCCAGCATTTT.

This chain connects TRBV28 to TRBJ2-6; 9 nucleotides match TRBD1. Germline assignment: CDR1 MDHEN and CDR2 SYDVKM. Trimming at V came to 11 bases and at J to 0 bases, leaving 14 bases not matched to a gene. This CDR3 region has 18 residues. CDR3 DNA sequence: TGTGCCGGCGGGGGTCGGGACAGGGAGAACTCTGGGGCCAACGTCCTGACTTTC. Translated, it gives CAGGGRDRENSGANVLTF.

The CDR3, as DNA: TGTGCCAGCAGCCACACCGGGGAGCTGTTTTTT. This gives the protein CASSHTGELFF. V and J are TRBV3-1 (or the pseudogene TRBV3-2) and TRBJ2-2, with D hard to call. Per germline, CDR1 LGHDT and CDR2 YNNKEL (reference sequence). The CDR3 runs to 11 residues. Trimming took 3 bases from V and 4 from J, leaving 0 bases between them.

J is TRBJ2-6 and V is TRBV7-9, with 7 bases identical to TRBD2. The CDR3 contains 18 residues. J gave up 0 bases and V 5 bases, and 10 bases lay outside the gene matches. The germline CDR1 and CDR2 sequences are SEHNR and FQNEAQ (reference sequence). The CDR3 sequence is CASSTTSPVISGANVLTF. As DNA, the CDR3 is TGTGCCAGCAGCACGACTAGCCCCGTGATCTCTGGGGCCAACGTCCTGACTTTC.

The CDR3 loop is CASSQAQGLSNEQYF. DNA of the CDR3: TGCGCCAGCAGCCAAGCACAGGGGCTATCCAACGAGCAGTACTTC. This chain uses TRBV4-3 with TRBJ2-7, with 7 bases fitting TRBD1. The junction had 8 bases not matched to a gene; V was cut back by 1 base and J by 5 bases. From germline, CDR1 is LGHNA and CDR2 YSLEER. The CDR3 runs 15 residues.

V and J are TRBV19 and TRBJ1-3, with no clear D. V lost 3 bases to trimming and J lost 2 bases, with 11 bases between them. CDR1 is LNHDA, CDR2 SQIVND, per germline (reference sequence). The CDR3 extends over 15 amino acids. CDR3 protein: CASSMAGFTGNTIYF. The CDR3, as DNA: TGTGCCAGTAGTATGGCGGGCTTCACTGGAAACACCATATATTTT. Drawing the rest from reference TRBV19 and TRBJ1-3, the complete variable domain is DGGITQSPKYLFRKEGQNVTLSCEQNLNHDAMYWYRQDPGQGLRLIYYSQIVNDFQKGDIAEGYSVSREKKESFPLTVTSAQKNPTAFYLCASSMAGFTGNTIYFGEGSWLTVV.

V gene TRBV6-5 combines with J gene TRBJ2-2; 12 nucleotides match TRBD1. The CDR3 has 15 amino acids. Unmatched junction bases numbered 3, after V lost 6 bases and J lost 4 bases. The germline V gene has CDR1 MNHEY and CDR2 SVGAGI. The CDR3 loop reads CASRGQGASTGELFF. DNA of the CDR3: TGTGCCAGCAGGGGACAGGGGGCGAGCACCGGGGAGCTGTTTTTT.

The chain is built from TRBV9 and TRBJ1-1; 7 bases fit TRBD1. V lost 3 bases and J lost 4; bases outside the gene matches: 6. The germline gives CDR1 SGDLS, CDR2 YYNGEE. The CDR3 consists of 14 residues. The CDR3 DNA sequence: TGTGCCAGCAGCGGAGCCAGGGGGACCACTGAAGCTTTCTTT. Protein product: CASSGARGTTEAFF.

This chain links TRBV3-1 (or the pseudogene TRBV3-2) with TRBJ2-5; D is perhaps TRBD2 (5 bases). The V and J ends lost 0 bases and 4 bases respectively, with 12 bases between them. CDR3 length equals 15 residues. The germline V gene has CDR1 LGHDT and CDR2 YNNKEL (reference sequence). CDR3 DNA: TGTGCCAGCAGCCAAGAAGGGCTAGCAAGAGAGACCCAGTACTTC. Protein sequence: CASSQEGLARETQYF.

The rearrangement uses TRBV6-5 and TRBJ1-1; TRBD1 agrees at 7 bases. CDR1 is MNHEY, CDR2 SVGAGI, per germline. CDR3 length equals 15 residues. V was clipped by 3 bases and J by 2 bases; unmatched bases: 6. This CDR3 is CASSYWGQQNTEAFF. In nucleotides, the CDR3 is TGTGCCAGCAGTTATTGGGGACAGCAAAACACTGAAGCTTTCTTT.

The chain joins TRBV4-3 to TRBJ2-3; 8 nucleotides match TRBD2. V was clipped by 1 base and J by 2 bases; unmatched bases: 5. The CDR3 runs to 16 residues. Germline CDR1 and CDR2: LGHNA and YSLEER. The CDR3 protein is CASSQVSGGLTDTQYF. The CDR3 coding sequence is TGCGCCAGCAGCCAAGTCAGCGGGGGCCTCACAGATACGCAGTATTTT.

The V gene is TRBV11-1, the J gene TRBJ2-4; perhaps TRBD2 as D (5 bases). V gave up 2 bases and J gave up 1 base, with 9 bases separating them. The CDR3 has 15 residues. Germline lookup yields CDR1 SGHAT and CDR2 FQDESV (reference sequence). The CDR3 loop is CASSLLLGAKNIQYF. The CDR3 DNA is TGTGCCAGCAGCTTATTACTAGGGGCCAAAAACATTCAGTACTTC.

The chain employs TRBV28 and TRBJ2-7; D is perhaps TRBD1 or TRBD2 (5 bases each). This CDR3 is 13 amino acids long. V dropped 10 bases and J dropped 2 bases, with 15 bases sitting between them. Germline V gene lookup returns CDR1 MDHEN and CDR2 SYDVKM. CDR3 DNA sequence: TGTGCCACCAAGGGACCTATAACCTACGAGCAGTACTTC. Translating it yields CATKGPITYEQYF.

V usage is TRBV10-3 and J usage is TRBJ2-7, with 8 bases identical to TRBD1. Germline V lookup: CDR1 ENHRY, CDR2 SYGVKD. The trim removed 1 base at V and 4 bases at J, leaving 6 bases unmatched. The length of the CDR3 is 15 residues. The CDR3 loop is CAISEYAGGEYEQYF. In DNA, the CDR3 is TGTGCCATCAGTGAGTATGCAGGGGGCGAGTACGAGCAGTACTTC.

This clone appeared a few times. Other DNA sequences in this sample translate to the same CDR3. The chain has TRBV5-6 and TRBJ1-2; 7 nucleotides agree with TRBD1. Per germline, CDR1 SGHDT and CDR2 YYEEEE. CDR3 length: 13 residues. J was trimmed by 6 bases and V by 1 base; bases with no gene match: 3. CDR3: CASSLRQGDGYTF. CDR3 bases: TGTGCCAGCAGCTTGCGACAGGGTGATGGCTACACCTTC. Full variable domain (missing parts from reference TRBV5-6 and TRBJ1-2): DAGVTQSPTHLIKTRGQQVTLRCSPKSGHDTVSWYQQALGQGPQFIFQYYEEEERQRGNFPDRFSGHQFPNYSSELNVNALLLGDSALYLCASSLRQGDGYTFGSGTRLTVV.

CDR3 coding DNA: TGTGCCAGCAGCTTCTCATCCGGGACAGGGGGCAACGAGCAGTACTTC. It translates to CASSFSSGTGGNEQYF. J is TRBJ2-7 and V is TRBV5-4; TRBD1 matches at 12 bases. Germline loops: CDR1 SGHNT, CDR2 YYREEE (reference sequence). With 2 bases clipped from V and 5 bases from J, the junction kept 8 bases outside the gene matches. CDR3 length: 16 amino acids.